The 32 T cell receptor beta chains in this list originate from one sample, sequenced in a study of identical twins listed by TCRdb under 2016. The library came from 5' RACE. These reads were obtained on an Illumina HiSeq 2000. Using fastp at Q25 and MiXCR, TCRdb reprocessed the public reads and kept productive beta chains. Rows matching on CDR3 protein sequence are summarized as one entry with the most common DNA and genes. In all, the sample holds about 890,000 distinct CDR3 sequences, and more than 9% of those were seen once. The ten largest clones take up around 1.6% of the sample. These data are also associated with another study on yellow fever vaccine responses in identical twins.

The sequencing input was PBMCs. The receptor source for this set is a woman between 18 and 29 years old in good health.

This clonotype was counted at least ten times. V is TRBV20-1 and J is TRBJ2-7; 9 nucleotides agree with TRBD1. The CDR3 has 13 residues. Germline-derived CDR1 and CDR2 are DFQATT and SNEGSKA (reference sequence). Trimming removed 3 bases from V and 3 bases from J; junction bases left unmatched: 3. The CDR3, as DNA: TGCAGTGCTAGGGGACAGGGAGTCTACGAGCAGTACTTC. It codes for CSARGQGVYEQYF.

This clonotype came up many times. The chain's CDR3 is CASRSALTSAITQYF. The CDR3 coding sequence is TGTGCCAGCAGAAGTGCTTTGACTAGCGCTATTACGCAGTATTTT. V usage is TRBV12-3 or TRBV12-4 and J usage is TRBJ2-3; 8 bases map to TRBD2. The length of the CDR3 is 15 residues. Trimming at V came to 6 bases and at J to 8 bases, leaving 13 bases not matched to a gene.

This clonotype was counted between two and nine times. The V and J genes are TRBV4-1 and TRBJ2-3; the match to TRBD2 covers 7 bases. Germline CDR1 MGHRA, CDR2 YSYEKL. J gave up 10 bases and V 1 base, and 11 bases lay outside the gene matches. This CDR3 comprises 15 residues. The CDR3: CASSQGSGGSEAQYF. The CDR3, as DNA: TGCGCCAGCAGCCAAGGATCCGGGGGGAGCGAGGCGCAGTATTTT.

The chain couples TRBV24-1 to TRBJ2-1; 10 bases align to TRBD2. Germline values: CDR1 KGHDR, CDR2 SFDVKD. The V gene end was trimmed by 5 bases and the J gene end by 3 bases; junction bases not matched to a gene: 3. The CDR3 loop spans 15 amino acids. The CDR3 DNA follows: TGTGCCACCAGTGGCATAGCGGGGGGCTACAATGAGCAGTTCTTC. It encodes CATSGIAGGYNEQFF.

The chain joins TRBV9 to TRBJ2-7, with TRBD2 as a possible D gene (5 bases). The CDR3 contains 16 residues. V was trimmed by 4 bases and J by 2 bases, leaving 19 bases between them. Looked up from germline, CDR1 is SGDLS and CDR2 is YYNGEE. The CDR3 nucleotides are TGTGCCAGCAGCCCCCTGGGAGACGACGCCCCCTACGAGCAGTACGTC. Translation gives CASSPLGDDAPYEQYV.

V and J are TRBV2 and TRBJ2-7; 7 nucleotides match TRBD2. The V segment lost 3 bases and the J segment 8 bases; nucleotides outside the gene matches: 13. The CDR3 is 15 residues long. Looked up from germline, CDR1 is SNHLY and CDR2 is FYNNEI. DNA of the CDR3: TGTGCCAGCAGTGACAGGGAGAGCGGGGAGAATAAGCAGTACTTC. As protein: CASSDRESGENKQYF.

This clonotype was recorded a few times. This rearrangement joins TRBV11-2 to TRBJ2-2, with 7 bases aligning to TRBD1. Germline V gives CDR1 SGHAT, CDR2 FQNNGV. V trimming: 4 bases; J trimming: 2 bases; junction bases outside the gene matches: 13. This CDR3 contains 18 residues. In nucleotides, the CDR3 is TGTGCCAGCAGCTCGGGTATTTACAGGGGTATTAACACCGGGGAGCTGTTTTTT. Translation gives CASSSGIYRGINTGELFF.

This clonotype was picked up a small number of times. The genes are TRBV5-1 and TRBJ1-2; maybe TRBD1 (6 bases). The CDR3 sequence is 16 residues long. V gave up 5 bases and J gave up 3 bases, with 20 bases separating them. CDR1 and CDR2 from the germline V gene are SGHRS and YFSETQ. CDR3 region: CASRGGVKDSDYGYTF. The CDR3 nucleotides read TGCGCCAGCAGAGGGGGGGTCAAAGACTCCGACTATGGCTACACCTTC. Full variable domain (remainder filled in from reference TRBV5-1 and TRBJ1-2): KAGVTQTPRYLIKTRGQQVTLSCSPISGHRSVSWYQQTPGQGLQFLFEYFSETQRNKGNFPGRFSGRQFSNSRSEMNVSTLELGDSALYLCASRGGVKDSDYGYTFGSGTRLTVV.

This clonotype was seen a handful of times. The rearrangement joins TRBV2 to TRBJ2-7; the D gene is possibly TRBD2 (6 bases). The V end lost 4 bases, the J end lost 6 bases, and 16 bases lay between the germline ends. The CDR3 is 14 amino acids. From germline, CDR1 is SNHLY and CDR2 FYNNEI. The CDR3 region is CASSGQGGFIEQYF. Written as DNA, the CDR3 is TGTGCCAGCAGTGGGCAGGGAGGTTTTATCGAGCAGTACTTC.

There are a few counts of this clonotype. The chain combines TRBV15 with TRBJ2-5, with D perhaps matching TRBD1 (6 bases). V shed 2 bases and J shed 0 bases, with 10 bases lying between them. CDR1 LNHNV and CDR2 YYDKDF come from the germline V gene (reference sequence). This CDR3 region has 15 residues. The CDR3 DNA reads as TGTGCCACCAGCAGACCCGGACAGTACCAAGAGACCCAGTACTTC. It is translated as CATSRPGQYQETQYF.

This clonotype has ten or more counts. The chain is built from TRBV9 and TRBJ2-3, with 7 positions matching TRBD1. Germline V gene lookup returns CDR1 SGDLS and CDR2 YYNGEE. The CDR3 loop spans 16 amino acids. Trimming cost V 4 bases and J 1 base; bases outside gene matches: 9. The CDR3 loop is CASSHSRQGGTDTQYF. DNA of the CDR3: TGTGCCAGCAGCCATAGTCGACAGGGCGGCACAGATACGCAGTATTTT.

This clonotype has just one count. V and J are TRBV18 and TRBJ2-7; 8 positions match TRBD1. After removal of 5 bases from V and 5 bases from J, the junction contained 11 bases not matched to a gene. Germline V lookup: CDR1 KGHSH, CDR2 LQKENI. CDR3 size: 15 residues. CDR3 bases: TGTGCCAGCTCAAAAAGAGGACAGGGTTTGGACGAGCAGTACGTC. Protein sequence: CASSKRGQGLDEQYV.

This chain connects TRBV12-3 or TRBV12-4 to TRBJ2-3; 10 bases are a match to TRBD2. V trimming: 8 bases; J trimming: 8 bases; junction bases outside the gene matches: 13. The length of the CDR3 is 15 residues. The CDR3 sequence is CASLTSGRGPATQYF. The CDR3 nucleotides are TGTGCCAGCCTGACGAGCGGGAGGGGCCCGGCTACGCAGTATTTT.

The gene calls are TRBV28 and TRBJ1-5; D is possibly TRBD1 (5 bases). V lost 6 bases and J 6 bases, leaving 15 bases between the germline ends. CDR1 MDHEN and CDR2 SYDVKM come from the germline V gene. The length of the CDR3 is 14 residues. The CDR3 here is CASSTPLDSQPQHF. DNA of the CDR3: TGTGCCAGCAGCACACCCCTCGACAGTCAGCCCCAGCATTTT. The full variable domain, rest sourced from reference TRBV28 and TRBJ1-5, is DVKVTQSSRYLVKRTGEKVFLECVQDMDHENMFWYRQDPGLGLRLIYFSYDVKMKEKGDIPEGYSVSREKKERFSLILESASTNQTSMYLCASSTPLDSQPQHFGDGTRLSIL.

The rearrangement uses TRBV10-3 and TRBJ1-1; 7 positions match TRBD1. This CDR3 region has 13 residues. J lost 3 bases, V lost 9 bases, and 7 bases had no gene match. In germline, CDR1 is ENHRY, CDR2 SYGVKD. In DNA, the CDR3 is TGTGCCATTAACTCAGGGGGGGACACTGAAGCTTTCTTT. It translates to CAINSGGDTEAFF.

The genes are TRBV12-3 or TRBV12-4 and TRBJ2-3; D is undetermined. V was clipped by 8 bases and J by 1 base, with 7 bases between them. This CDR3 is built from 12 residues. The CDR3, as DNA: TGTGCCAGCCGATTAGGCACAGATACGCAGTATTTT. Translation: CASRLGTDTQYF.

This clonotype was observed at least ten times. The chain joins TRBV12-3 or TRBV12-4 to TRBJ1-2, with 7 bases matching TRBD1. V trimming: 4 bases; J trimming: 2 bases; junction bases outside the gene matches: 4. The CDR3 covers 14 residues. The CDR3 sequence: CASSSDRTNYGYTF. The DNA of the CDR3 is TGTGCCAGCAGTTCGGACAGGACGAACTATGGCTACACCTTC.

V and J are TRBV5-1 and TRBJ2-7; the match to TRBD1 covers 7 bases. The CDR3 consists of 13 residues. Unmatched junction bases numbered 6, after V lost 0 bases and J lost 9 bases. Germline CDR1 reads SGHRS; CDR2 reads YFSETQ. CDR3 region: CASSLDRQGGQYF. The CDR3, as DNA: TGCGCCAGCAGCTTGGACCGACAGGGTGGGCAGTACTTC.

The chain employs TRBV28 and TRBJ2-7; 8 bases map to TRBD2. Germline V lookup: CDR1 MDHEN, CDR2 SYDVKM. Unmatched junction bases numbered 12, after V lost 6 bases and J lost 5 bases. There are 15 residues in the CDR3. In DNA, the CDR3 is TGTGCCAGCAGGTTCGCCGGGGGGGCCTCGGACGAGCAGTACGTC. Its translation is CASRFAGGASDEQYV.

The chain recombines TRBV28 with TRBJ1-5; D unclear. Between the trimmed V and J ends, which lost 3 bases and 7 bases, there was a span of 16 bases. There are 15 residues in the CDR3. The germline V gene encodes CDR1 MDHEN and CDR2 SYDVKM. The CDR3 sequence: CASSFSGKGLQPQHF. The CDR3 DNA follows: TGTGCCAGCAGTTTTTCGGGGAAGGGCCTACAGCCCCAGCATTTT.

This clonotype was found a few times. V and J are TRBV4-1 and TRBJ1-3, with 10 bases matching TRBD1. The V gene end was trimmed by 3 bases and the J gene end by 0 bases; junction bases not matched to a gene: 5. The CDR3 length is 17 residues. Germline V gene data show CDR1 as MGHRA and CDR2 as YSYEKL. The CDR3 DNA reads TGCGCCAGCAGCCAGGCGACAGGGGGCGGCTCTGGAAACACCATATATTTT. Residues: CASSQATGGGSGNTIYF.

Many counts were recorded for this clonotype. The CDR3 DNA follows: TGTGCCACCTCGGGACTAGGGGACAATGAGCAGTTCTTC. Translation gives CATSGLGDNEQFF. The chain has TRBV10-3 and TRBJ2-1, with TRBD2 identical over 8 bases. This CDR3 spans 13 amino acids. Trimming took 10 bases from V and 5 from J; bases not matched to a gene: 7. Germline-derived CDR1 and CDR2 are ENHRY and SYGVKD.

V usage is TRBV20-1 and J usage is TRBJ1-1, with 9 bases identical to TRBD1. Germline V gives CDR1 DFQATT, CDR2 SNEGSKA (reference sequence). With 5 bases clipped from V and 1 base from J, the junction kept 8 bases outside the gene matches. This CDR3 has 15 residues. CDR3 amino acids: CSAPGTGIRNTEAFF. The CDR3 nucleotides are TGCAGTGCTCCCGGGACAGGGATAAGGAACACTGAAGCTTTCTTT.

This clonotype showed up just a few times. The chain's CDR3 is CASSPSPEREKLFF. The CDR3, as DNA: TGTGCCAGCAGTCCTAGCCCGGAGAGAGAAAAACTGTTTTTT. The chain uses TRBV28 and TRBJ1-4; D ambiguous. Germline loops: CDR1 MDHEN, CDR2 SYDVKM. V lost 5 bases to trimming and J lost 8 bases, with 15 bases between them. This CDR3 has 14 amino acids.

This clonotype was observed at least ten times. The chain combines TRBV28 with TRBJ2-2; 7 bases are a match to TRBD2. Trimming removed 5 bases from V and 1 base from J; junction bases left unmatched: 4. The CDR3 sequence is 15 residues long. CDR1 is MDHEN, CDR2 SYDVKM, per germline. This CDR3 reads CASSPWGGNTGELFF. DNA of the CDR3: TGTGCCAGCAGTCCATGGGGGGGGAACACCGGGGAGCTGTTTTTT.

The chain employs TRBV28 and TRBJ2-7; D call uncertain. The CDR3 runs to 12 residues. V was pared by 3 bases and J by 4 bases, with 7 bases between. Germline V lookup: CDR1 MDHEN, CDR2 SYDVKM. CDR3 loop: CASSFPRYEQYF. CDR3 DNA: TGTGCCAGCAGTTTTCCTCGGTACGAGCAGTACTTC.

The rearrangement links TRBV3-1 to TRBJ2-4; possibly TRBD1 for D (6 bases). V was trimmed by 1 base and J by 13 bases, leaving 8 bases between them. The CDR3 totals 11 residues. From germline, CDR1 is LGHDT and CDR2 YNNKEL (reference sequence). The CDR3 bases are TGTGCCAGCAGCCAAGCCGGACAGCAGTACTTC. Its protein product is CASSQAGQQYF.

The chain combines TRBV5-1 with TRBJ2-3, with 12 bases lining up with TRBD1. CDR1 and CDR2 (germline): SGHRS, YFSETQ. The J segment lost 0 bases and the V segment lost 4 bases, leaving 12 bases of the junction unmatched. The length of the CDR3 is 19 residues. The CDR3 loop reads CASSPDRDRGLRSTDTQYF. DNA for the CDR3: TGCGCCAGCAGCCCGGACCGGGACAGGGGGCTTCGGAGCACAGATACGCAGTATTTT.

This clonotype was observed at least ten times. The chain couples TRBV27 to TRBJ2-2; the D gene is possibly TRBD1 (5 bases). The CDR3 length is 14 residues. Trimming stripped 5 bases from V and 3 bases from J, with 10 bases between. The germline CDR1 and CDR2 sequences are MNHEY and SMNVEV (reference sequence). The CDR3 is CASSPQGDTGELFF. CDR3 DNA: TGTGCCAGCAGTCCGCAGGGCGACACCGGGGAGCTGTTTTTT.

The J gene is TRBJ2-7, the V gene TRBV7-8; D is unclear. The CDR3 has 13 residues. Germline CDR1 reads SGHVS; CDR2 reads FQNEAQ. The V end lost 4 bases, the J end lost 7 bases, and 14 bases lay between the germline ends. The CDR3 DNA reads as TGTGCCAGCAGCTCGGAAACAAAGAGGGAGCAGTACGTC. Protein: CASSSETKREQYV.

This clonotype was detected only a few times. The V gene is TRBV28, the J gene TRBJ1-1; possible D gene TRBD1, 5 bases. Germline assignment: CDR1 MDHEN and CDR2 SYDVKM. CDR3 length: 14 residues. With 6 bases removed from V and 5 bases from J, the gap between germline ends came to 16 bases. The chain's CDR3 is CASSIPNWGTEAFF. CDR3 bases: TGTGCCAGCAGCATCCCTAATTGGGGGACTGAAGCTTTCTTT.

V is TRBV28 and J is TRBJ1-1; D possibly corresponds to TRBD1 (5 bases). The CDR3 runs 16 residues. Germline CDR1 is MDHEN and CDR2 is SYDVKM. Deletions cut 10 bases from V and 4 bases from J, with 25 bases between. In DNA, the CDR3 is TGTGCCATCTCTTATCGTTGGCAGGGAAGAGGCACTGAAGCTTTCTTT. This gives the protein CAISYRWQGRGTEAFF.